A single sample gave rise to the 3 T cell receptor beta chains below, sequenced in a study of control samples from healthy donors and cancer patients. Assay used: immunoSEQ multiplex PCR; TCRdb lists only in-frame clones, some missing. Found here are 200,000 to 250,000 clones, about 95% of them singletons; the top ten hold less than 1.6%. The sample consisted of blood. These receptors were obtained from a man in his forties or fifties in good health.

The chain has TRBV6-2 or TRBV6-3 and TRBJ2-5; 7 bases match TRBD2. This CDR3 spans 13 amino acids. The V segment lost 6 bases and the J segment 7 bases; nucleotides outside the gene matches: 8. CDR1 and CDR2 from the germline V gene are MNHEY and SVGEGT. The DNA for the CDR3 is TGTGCCAGCAGCTCCGGACTAGGAGGGACCCAGTACTTC. Translated: CASSSGLGGTQYF.

The J gene is TRBJ2-1, the V gene TRBV6-4; D is ambiguous. Germline lookup yields CDR1 MRHNA and CDR2 SNTAGT. V was cut by 5 bases and J by 0 bases, with 11 bases left in between. The CDR3 loop spans 15 amino acids. As DNA, the CDR3 is TGTGCCAGCAGTTCGACTGGAAGCTCCTACAATGAGCAGTTCTTC. Its translation is CASSSTGSSYNEQFF.

The rearrangement uses TRBV10-3 and TRBJ1-4; D call uncertain. Germline V gene lookup returns CDR1 ENHRY and CDR2 SYGVKD. V gave up 2 bases and J gave up 4 bases, with 11 bases separating them. This CDR3 contains 15 residues. The CDR3 reads CAISEKEGNNEKLFF. For the CDR3, the DNA is TGTGCCATCAGTGAGAAGGAGGGCAATAATGAAAAACTGTTTTTT.